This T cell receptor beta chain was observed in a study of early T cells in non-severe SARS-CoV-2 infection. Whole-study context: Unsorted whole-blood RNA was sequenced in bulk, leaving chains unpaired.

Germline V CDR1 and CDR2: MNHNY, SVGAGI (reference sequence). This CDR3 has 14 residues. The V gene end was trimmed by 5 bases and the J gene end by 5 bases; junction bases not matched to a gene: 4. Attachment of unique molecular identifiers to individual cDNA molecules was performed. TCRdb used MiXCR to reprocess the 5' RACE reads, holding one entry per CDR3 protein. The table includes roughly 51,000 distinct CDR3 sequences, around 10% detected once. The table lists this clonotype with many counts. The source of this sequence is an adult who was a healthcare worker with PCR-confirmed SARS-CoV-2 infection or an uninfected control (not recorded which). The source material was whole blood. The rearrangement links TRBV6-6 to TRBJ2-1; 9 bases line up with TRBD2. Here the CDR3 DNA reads TGTGCCAGCAGTCCCGGGACTAGCCACAATGAGCAGTTCTTC. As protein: CASSPGTSHNEQFF.